These T cell receptor beta chains were read from a single sample in a study of blood T cell repertoires in COVID-19. Here immunoSEQ multiplex PCR was the method, and the copy in TCRdb shows in-frame clones only, minus some. Of about 300,000 clones listed, 65% to 85% were seen once; the top ten hold about 1.2%. Sequenced: peripheral blood. These TCRs come from a woman in her forties or fifties with acute or convalescent COVID-19. The CDR3 runs from the conserved cysteine through the conserved F or W. Fields, in order: V gene, J gene, D gene, clone size, CDR3 protein, CDR3 DNA. The D gene is left open where the match is weak. Clone size is shown for a subset of rows, as once, few, many or a class of expanded clone.

TRBV24-1	TRBJ1-2	TRBD1	many	CATSDWDRVGGYTF	TGTGCCACCAGTGATTGGGACAGGGTAGGCGGCTACACCTTC
TRBV29-1	TRBJ1-2	.	.	CSVGREGGYGYTF	TGCAGCGTTGGGCGGGAGGGGGGCTATGGCTACACCTTC
TRBV6-5	TRBJ1-1	TRBD1	.	CASGTGIHYTEAFF	TGTGCCAGCGGGACAGGGATACATTACACTGAAGCTTTCTTT
TRBV5-4	TRBJ1-2	TRBD1	few	CASSLGTGGFGYTF	TGTGCCAGCAGCTTGGGTACAGGGGGTTTTGGCTACACCTTC
TRBV30	TRBJ1-2	.	.	CAWTFHARDYTF	TGTGCCTGGACCTTTCACGCACGAGACTACACCTTC
TRBV3-1/TRBV3-2	TRBJ2-3	.	.	CASSQLANEDTQYF	TGTGCCAGCAGCCAACTAGCGAACGAAGATACGCAGTATTTT
TRBV10-3	TRBJ1-2	TRBD1	.	CAIRPGQGNGNYGYTF	TGTGCCATCAGACCCGGACAGGGGAATGGGAACTATGGCTACACCTTC
TRBV24-1	TRBJ1-4	TRBD1	.	CATSDLRTGEKLFF	TGTGCCACCAGTGATTTGAGGACAGGTGAAAAACTGTTTTTT
TRBV12-5	TRBJ2-3	TRBD2	.	CASGLPRTSATDTQYF	TGTGCTAGTGGTTTGCCTCGGACTAGCGCTACAGATACGCAGTATTTT
TRBV4-1	TRBJ1-2	.	.	CASSQRASGESYGYTF	TGCGCCAGCAGCCAGAGGGCGTCCGGGGAGAGTTATGGCTACACCTTC
TRBV7-7	TRBJ2-5	TRBD2	.	CASSLTSGGRETQYF	TGTGCCAGCAGCCTCACTAGCGGGGGAAGGGAGACCCAGTACTTC
TRBV27	TRBJ2-2	.	.	CASSLPDRFDTGELFF	TGTGCCAGCAGTTTGCCAGACAGGTTCGACACCGGGGAGCTGTTTTTT
TRBV5-4	TRBJ1-4	.	.	CASSLGEEKLFF	TGTGCCAGCAGCTTGGGGGAGGAAAAACTGTTTTTT
TRBV27	TRBJ2-7	TRBD2	once	CASSLGLAGVKFGEQYF	TGTGCCAGCAGTTTGGGACTAGCGGGAGTGAAGTTCGGGGAGCAGTACTTC
TRBV7-9	TRBJ2-1	TRBD2	.	CASSPTGGAANEQFF	TGTGCCAGCAGCCCCACGGGGGGGGCAGCAAATGAGCAGTTCTTC
TRBV2	TRBJ2-1	TRBD2	few	CASSESVLAGTYNEQFF	TGTGCCAGCAGTGAATCGGTACTAGCGGGGACCTACAATGAGCAGTTCTTC
TRBV7-9	TRBJ2-1	.	.	CASSFQSVEQFF	TGTGCCAGCAGCTTCCAAAGCGTTGAGCAGTTCTTC
TRBV7-2	TRBJ2-5	.	few	CASSYRGGHETQYF	TGTGCCAGCAGCTATAGGGGGGGGCACGAGACCCAGTACTTC
TRBV11-2	TRBJ2-2	.	.	CASSPSLLGGQSGELFF	TGTGCCAGCAGCCCATCCCTACTCGGGGGGCAAAGCGGGGAGCTGTTTTTT